This T cell receptor (beta chain) was identified during a study of T-cell memory formation after mild COVID-19. The CDR3 totals 15 residues. Germline values: CDR1 SGHNT, CDR2 YYREEE (reference sequence). V was trimmed by 4 bases and J by 6 bases, leaving 16 bases between them. TCRdb ran MiXCR on the 5' RACE reads and lists one entry per CDR3 protein. The sample lists about 250,000 distinct CDR3 sequences, 15% seen once, with 2% to 2.5% in the top ten. This clonotype was seen a few times. Sequencing was done on a sample of PBMCs or a T cell subset sorted from them (not recorded which). J is TRBJ2-2 and V is TRBV5-4, with D perhaps matching TRBD1 (6 bases). This clonotype originated in an adult woman who had mild COVID-19 (a few samples of this study predate the infection). Cell type and time point are not known. The DNA of the CDR3 is TGTGCCAGCAGCATACAGGGTAGTCTCGCCGGGGAGCTGTTTTTT. Translated, it gives CASSIQGSLAGELFF.